This TCR beta chain stems from a study of blood T cells in healthy people across ages. Study-level findings and limits: TCR beta diversity, measured per million T cells, fell in a roughly linear way with age. The diversity estimates, figures obtained from one million T cells, were considered underestimates.

Worth noting for this clonotype: Its antigen remains unidentified. At one of its ends the junction is not consistent with the germline gene, which may arise from a read error.

Whenever a sample was processed, at least 6 million PBMCs were isolated. A second PCR, run for roughly 6 to 11 cycles, used a sample-barcoded 5' primer plus a J-beta primer mix. TCRdb fed the 5' RACE reads into MiXCR, producing one record per CDR3 protein. Among hundreds of thousands of distinct CDR3 sequences listed, about 30% were seen once. This CDR3 comprises 15 residues. V gene TRBV12-3 or TRBV12-4 combines with J gene TRBJ2-1, with D perhaps matching TRBD1 or TRBD2 (6 bases each). Material for sequencing was blood. The clonotype comes from a woman aged 80 or older in good health. CDR3 sequence: CASSPAGGSYNEQVF. CDR3 sequence (DNA): TGTGCCAGCAGTCCCGCCGGGGGCTCCTACAATGAGCAGGTCTTC.